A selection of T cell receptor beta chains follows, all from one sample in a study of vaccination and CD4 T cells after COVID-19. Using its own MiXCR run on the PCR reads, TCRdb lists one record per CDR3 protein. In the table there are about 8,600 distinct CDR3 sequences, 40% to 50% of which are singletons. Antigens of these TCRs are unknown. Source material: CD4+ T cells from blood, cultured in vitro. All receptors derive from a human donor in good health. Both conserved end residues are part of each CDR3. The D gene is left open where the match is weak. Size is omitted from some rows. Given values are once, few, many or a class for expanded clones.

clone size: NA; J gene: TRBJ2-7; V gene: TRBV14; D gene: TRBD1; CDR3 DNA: TGTGCCAGCAGCCACGGTACAAGGACAGGGCAGTGGAGCGAGCAGTACTTC; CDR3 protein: CASSHGTRTGQWSEQYF
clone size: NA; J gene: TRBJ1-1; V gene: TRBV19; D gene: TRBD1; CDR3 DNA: TGTGCCAGTATCGGACAGGGACGGACTGAAGCTTTCTTT; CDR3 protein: CASIGQGRTEAFF
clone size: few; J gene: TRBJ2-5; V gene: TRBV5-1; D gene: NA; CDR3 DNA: TGCGCCAGCAGCTTGGCCGCCCCAAGGGAAGAGACCCAGTACTTC; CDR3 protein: CASSLAAPREETQYF
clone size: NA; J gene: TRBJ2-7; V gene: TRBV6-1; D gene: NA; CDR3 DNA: TGTGCCAGCAGAAGTCCAAGCTACGAGCAGTACTTC; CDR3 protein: CASRSPSYEQYF
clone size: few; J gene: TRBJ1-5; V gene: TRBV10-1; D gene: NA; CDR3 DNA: TGCGCCAGCAGTGATACAGGGCTACAGCCCCAGCATTTT; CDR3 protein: CASSDTGLQPQHF
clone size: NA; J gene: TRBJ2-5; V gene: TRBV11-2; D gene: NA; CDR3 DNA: TGTGCCAGCAGCCCCGACCAAGAGACCCAGTACTTC; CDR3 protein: CASSPDQETQYF
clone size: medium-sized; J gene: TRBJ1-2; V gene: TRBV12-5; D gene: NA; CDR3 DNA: TGTGCTAGTGGTTTGACGGGGCGTTACTATGGCTACACCTTC; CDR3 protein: CASGLTGRYYGYTF
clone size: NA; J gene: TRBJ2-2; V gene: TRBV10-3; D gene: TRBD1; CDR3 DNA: TGTGCCATTGGGACAGGGGCGAACACCGGGGAGCTGTTTTTT; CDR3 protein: CAIGTGANTGELFF
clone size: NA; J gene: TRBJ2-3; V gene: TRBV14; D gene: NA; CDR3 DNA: TGTGCCAGCAGCCAAGATAACAGGGCCAGGGGCACAGATACGCAGTATTTT; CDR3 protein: CASSQDNRARGTDTQYF
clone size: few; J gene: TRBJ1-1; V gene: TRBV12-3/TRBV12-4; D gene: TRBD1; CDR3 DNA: TGTGCCAGCAGAAACAGGGGAAAAACTGAAGCTTTCTTT; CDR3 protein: CASRNRGKTEAFF
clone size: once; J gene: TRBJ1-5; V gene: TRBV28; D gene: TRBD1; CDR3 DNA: TGTGCCAGCAGTTTATCCGACAGGGGCCCGGGCCAGCCCCAGCATTTT; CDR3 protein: CASSLSDRGPGQPQHF
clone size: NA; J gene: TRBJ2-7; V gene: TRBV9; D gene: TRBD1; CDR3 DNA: TGTGCCAGCAGCCCGGGACAGGGTGTCCACTACGAGCAGTACTTC; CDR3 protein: CASSPGQGVHYEQYF
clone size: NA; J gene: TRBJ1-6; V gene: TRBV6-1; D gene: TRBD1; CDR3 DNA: TGTGCCAGCAGTATCTCCGGGACAGGGGTGATGAATTCACCCCTCCACTTT; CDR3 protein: CASSISGTGVMNSPLHF
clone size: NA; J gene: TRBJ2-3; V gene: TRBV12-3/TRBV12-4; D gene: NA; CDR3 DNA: TGTGCCAGCAGTTTCGTCGGGGTCCCTCGAACAAGCACAGATACGCAGTATTTT; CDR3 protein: CASSFVGVPRTSTDTQYF
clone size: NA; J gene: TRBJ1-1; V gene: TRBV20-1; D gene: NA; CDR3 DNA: TGCAGTGCTAGAGATCTGGGCATCGGGGCTTTCTTT; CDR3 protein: CSARDLGIGAFF
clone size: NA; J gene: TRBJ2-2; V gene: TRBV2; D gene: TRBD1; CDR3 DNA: TGTGCCAGCAGTGTGACAGGGGTGACCGGGGAGCTGTTTTTT; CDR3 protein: CASSVTGVTGELFF
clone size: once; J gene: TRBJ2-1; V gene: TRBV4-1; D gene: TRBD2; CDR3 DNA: TGCGCCAGCAGCCAAGCCGGGACTAGCGTCTACAATGAGCAGTTCTTC; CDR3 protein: CASSQAGTSVYNEQFF